Reported below is one T cell receptor beta chain. This specimen belongs to a study of blood T cell repertoires in COVID-19. The repertoire was sequenced with immunoSEQ multiplex PCR; TCRdb's copy has only in-frame clones and lacks some. The data contain approximately 220,000 clones, around four fifths of them singletons. The sequencing input was PBMCs or T cells enriched from blood (not recorded which). The TCR originated in a woman between 45 and 65 years old who had been exposed to COVID-19.

DNA of the CDR3: TGTGCCTGGACTACAGGGGAGTCTTCACCCCTCCACTTT. Residues: CAWTTGESSPLHF. This sequence joins TRBV30 and TRBJ1-6, with 7 positions matching TRBD1. V lost 4 bases to trimming and J lost 9 bases; unmatched junction nucleotides: 6. The CDR3 sequence is 13 residues long. Germline CDR1 is GTSNPN and CDR2 is SVGIG (reference sequence).